The rows below give T cell receptor beta chains drawn from one sample of a study of CD8 T cells in Susac syndrome. TCRdb reprocessed the immunoSEQ multiplex PCR reads via MiXCR and lists one record per CDR3 protein. The table shows around 180,000 distinct CDR3 sequences, with approximately 94% occurring only once. Source material: CD4+ T cells from PBMCs. Receptors were obtained from a human donor with Susac syndrome. Each CDR3 is given with its conserved first and last residue. D genes are given only for firm matches. Clone size is not always given. Where it is, it says once, few, many or a class for expanded clones.

d_gene: -
abundance: -
len: 13
j_gene: TRBJ1-4
v_gene: TRBV20-1
CDR3aa: CSALDIPNEKLFF
CDR3nt: TGCAGTGCTTTAGATATTCCGAATGAAAAACTGTTTTTT

d_gene: -
abundance: -
len: 13
j_gene: TRBJ2-1
v_gene: TRBV20-1
CDR3aa: CSARGREWNEQFF
CDR3nt: TGCAGTGCTAGAGGGAGGGAGTGGAATGAGCAGTTCTTC

d_gene: -
abundance: -
len: 15
j_gene: TRBJ2-2
v_gene: TRBV4-3
CDR3aa: CASSQVPLQGGELFF
CDR3nt: TGCGCCAGCAGCCAAGTCCCCTTGCAGGGCGGGGAGCTGTTTTTT

d_gene: -
abundance: -
len: 14
j_gene: TRBJ2-5
v_gene: TRBV7-2
CDR3aa: CASSSGTSRETQYF
CDR3nt: TGTGCCAGCAGCTCGGGAACTAGCAGGGAGACCCAGTACTTC

d_gene: -
abundance: -
len: 13
j_gene: TRBJ1-6
v_gene: TRBV3-1
CDR3aa: CASSQGAVAPLHF
CDR3nt: TGTGCCAGCAGCCAAGGGGCAGTTGCACCCCTCCACTTT

d_gene: TRBD1
abundance: -
len: 15
j_gene: TRBJ2-5
v_gene: TRBV4-3
CDR3aa: CASSRTQGAGETQYF
CDR3nt: TGCGCCAGCAGCCGAACACAGGGGGCAGGGGAGACCCAGTACTTC

d_gene: -
abundance: -
len: 16
j_gene: TRBJ1-1
v_gene: TRBV5-1
CDR3aa: CASSLADRSEATEAFF
CDR3nt: TGCGCCAGCAGCTTGGCCGACCGTTCGGAGGCCACTGAAGCTTTCTTT

d_gene: TRBD1
abundance: -
len: 14
j_gene: TRBJ1-2
v_gene: TRBV3-1
CDR3aa: CASSPHRGNYGYTF
CDR3nt: TGTGCCAGCAGCCCCCACAGGGGAAACTATGGCTACACCTTC

d_gene: TRBD2
abundance: -
len: 16
j_gene: TRBJ2-1
v_gene: TRBV15
CDR3aa: CATSRSGGKGANEQFF
CDR3nt: TGTGCCACCAGCAGATCGGGGGGGAAAGGGGCAAACGAGCAGTTCTTC

d_gene: -
abundance: -
len: 11
j_gene: TRBJ2-1
v_gene: TRBV2
CDR3aa: CASSETNEQFF
CDR3nt: TGTGCCAGCAGTGAAACCAATGAGCAGTTCTTC

d_gene: TRBD1
abundance: -
len: 15
j_gene: TRBJ1-2
v_gene: TRBV20-1
CDR3aa: CSAIRTGGVVFGYTF
CDR3nt: TGCAGTGCTATAAGGACAGGGGGCGTCGTTTTTGGCTACACCTTC

d_gene: -
abundance: -
len: 12
j_gene: TRBJ2-5
v_gene: TRBV7-2
CDR3aa: CASSSLGGTQYF
CDR3nt: TGTGCCAGCAGCTCCCTCGGGGGGACCCAGTACTTC

d_gene: -
abundance: -
len: 14
j_gene: TRBJ1-1
v_gene: TRBV7-9
CDR3aa: CASEKVGQNTEAFF
CDR3nt: TGTGCCAGCGAAAAGGTGGGCCAGAACACTGAAGCTTTCTTT

d_gene: -
abundance: few
len: 14
j_gene: TRBJ2-7
v_gene: TRBV12-3/TRBV12-4
CDR3aa: CASSLWDRPYEQYF
CDR3nt: TGTGCCAGCAGTTTGTGGGACCGTCCCTACGAGCAGTACTTC

d_gene: TRBD1
abundance: once
len: 17
j_gene: TRBJ2-5
v_gene: TRBV7-9
CDR3aa: CASSLGSGTGGLETQYF
CDR3nt: TGTGCCAGCAGCTTAGGGTCCGGGACAGGGGGCTTGGAGACCCAGTACTTC

d_gene: -
abundance: -
len: 16
j_gene: TRBJ1-6
v_gene: TRBV2
CDR3aa: CASSPLGSSYNSPLHF
CDR3nt: TGTGCCAGCAGCCCCTTAGGCAGCTCCTATAATTCACCCCTCCACTTT

d_gene: -
abundance: few
len: 14
j_gene: TRBJ1-2
v_gene: TRBV9
CDR3aa: CASSSGTANYGYTF
CDR3nt: TGTGCCAGCAGCTCCGGCACAGCGAACTATGGCTACACCTTC

d_gene: TRBD1
abundance: -
len: 12
j_gene: TRBJ1-5
v_gene: TRBV20-1
CDR3aa: CSAKAGGQPQHF
CDR3nt: TGCAGTGCTAAGGCAGGGGGCCAGCCCCAGCATTTT

d_gene: -
abundance: -
len: 13
j_gene: TRBJ1-1
v_gene: TRBV7-2
CDR3aa: CASSRTSEVQAFF
CDR3nt: TGTGCCAGCAGCCGGACCTCGGAGGTGCAAGCTTTCTTT

d_gene: -
abundance: -
len: 15
j_gene: TRBJ2-5
v_gene: TRBV10-3
CDR3aa: CAISDRDPFQETQYF
CDR3nt: TGTGCCATCAGTGACCGGGACCCTTTTCAAGAGACCCAGTACTTC

d_gene: -
abundance: -
len: 14
j_gene: TRBJ1-6
v_gene: TRBV6-6
CDR3aa: CASSGPTSNSPLHF
CDR3nt: TGTGCCAGCAGCGGGCCGACATCTAATTCACCCCTCCACTTT

d_gene: -
abundance: -
len: 15
j_gene: TRBJ2-3
v_gene: TRBV11-2
CDR3aa: CASSLVWQGRDTQYF
CDR3nt: TGTGCCAGCAGCTTAGTGTGGCAAGGGCGAGATACGCAGTATTTT

d_gene: TRBD2
abundance: -
len: 14
j_gene: TRBJ2-1
v_gene: TRBV9
CDR3aa: CASSVAGGHNEQFF
CDR3nt: TGTGCCAGCAGCGTAGCGGGGGGTCACAATGAGCAGTTCTTC

d_gene: -
abundance: -
len: 15
j_gene: TRBJ2-7
v_gene: TRBV11-2
CDR3aa: CASSLLGGSSYEQYF
CDR3nt: TGTGCCAGCAGCCTCCTTGGGGGGAGCTCCTACGAGCAGTACTTC

d_gene: TRBD1
abundance: -
len: 23
j_gene: TRBJ1-6
v_gene: TRBV11-1
CDR3aa: CASSLDIYRTGDGGRRDNSPLHF
CDR3nt: TGTGCCAGCAGCTTAGATATCTATCGTACAGGGGATGGTGGGCGACGGGATAATTCACCCCTCCACTTT

d_gene: -
abundance: -
len: 15
j_gene: TRBJ1-4
v_gene: TRBV23-1
CDR3aa: CASSQQAPTNEKLFF
CDR3nt: TGCGCCAGCAGTCAACAGGCCCCTACGAATGAAAAACTGTTTTTT

d_gene: -
abundance: -
len: 14
j_gene: TRBJ1-2
v_gene: TRBV10-3
CDR3aa: CAIRTVNDNYGYTF
CDR3nt: TGTGCCATCAGGACAGTAAATGATAATTATGGCTACACCTTC

d_gene: TRBD1
abundance: -
len: 14
j_gene: TRBJ1-2
v_gene: TRBV15
CDR3aa: CATSTETGPYGYTF
CDR3nt: TGTGCCACCAGCACCGAGACAGGGCCGTATGGCTACACCTTC

d_gene: -
abundance: -
len: 13
j_gene: TRBJ1-6
v_gene: TRBV15
CDR3aa: CATRRDHGSPLHF
CDR3nt: TGTGCCACCAGACGGGACCACGGATCACCCCTCCACTTT

d_gene: -
abundance: once
len: 16
j_gene: TRBJ2-1
v_gene: TRBV3-1
CDR3aa: CASSQKGLLLYNEQFF
CDR3nt: TGTGCCAGCAGCCAAAAGGGGTTACTACTCTACAATGAGCAGTTCTTC

d_gene: -
abundance: -
len: 13
j_gene: TRBJ1-1
v_gene: TRBV5-4
CDR3aa: CASSLGGFTEAFF
CDR3nt: TGTGCCAGCAGCTTGGGAGGGTTCACTGAAGCTTTCTTT

d_gene: -
abundance: -
len: 13
j_gene: TRBJ2-1
v_gene: TRBV24-1
CDR3aa: CATSDSRGGLQFF
CDR3nt: TGTGCCACCAGTGATTCCCGAGGGGGGCTTCAGTTCTTC

d_gene: TRBD1
abundance: -
len: 14
j_gene: TRBJ1-2
v_gene: TRBV5-1
CDR3aa: CASSLGQAHYGYTF
CDR3nt: TGCGCCAGCAGCCTCGGACAGGCCCACTATGGCTACACCTTC

d_gene: -
abundance: -
len: 11
j_gene: TRBJ2-1
v_gene: TRBV10-3
CDR3aa: CAIGGGNEQFF
CDR3nt: TGTGCCATCGGAGGGGGGAATGAGCAGTTCTTC

d_gene: TRBD1
abundance: -
len: 14
j_gene: TRBJ1-2
v_gene: TRBV4-1
CDR3aa: CASSQQGQVWGYTF
CDR3nt: TGCGCCAGCAGCCAACAAGGACAGGTTTGGGGCTACACCTTC

d_gene: TRBD2
abundance: -
len: 14
j_gene: TRBJ2-7
v_gene: TRBV5-4
CDR3aa: CASSSGLASYEQYF
CDR3nt: TGTGCCAGCAGCTCGGGACTAGCTTCCTACGAGCAGTACTTC

d_gene: TRBD1
abundance: -
len: 15
j_gene: TRBJ2-3
v_gene: TRBV9
CDR3aa: CASNPTGQGTDTQYF
CDR3nt: TGTGCCAGCAACCCCACTGGACAGGGGACAGATACGCAGTATTTT